This T cell receptor beta chain was documented in a study of identical twins. MiXCR, run by TCRdb on the 5' RACE reads, gives a single entry per CDR3 protein. This table has about 430,000 distinct CDR3 sequences, about 18% appearing once. From germline, CDR1 is MNHNS and CDR2 SASEGT. The J segment lost 13 bases and the V segment lost 5 bases, leaving 3 bases of the junction unmatched. CDR3 size: 11 residues. The TCR originated in a man in his fifties or sixties in good health. The rearrangement joins TRBV6-1 to TRBJ2-3; 10 positions match TRBD1. Sequencing used naive T cells sorted from blood. The CDR3 DNA sequence: TGTGCCAGCAGTCCCGGGACAGGGGAGTATTTT. This translates into CASSPGTGEYF.